One and the same sample provided the 30 T cell receptor beta chains below, sequenced in a study of T-cell memory formation after mild COVID-19. TCRdb redid the calling of the 5' RACE reads with MiXCR, one entry per CDR3 protein. Here the sample spans over 50,000 distinct CDR3 sequences, over 9% being singletons. Sequencing used PBMCs or a T cell subset sorted from them (not recorded which). Receptors were obtained from an adult woman who had mild COVID-19 (a few samples of this study predate the infection). Cell type and time point are not known.

This clonotype has more than one count but fewer than ten. The genes are TRBV6-5 and TRBJ1-1, with D unclear. The CDR3 has 13 residues. V gave up 0 bases and J gave up 5 bases, with 7 bases separating them. The V gene's germline CDR1 is MNHEY and CDR2 SVGAGI. DNA of the CDR3: TGTGCCAGCAGTTACTCGGGAGCTACTGAAGCTTTCTTT. Amino acid sequence: CASSYSGATEAFF.

This clonotype was detected a few times. This chain links TRBV20-1 with TRBJ2-7; the match to TRBD2 covers 8 bases. V was pared by 3 bases and J by 7 bases, with 14 bases of the junction left unmatched. CDR1 DFQATT and CDR2 SNEGSKA come from the germline V gene (reference sequence). The CDR3 length is 15 residues. This chain's CDR3 is CSARTPGTSLLEQYF. CDR3 bases: TGCAGTGCTAGGACCCCCGGGACTAGTCTCCTAGAGCAGTACTTC.

This clonotype was counted once. V gene TRBV15 combines with J gene TRBJ1-3, with TRBD1 identical over 9 bases. V was clipped by 2 bases and J by 6 bases; unmatched bases: 5. In germline, CDR1 is LNHNV, CDR2 YYDKDF (reference sequence). This CDR3 region has 15 residues. The CDR3 nucleotides read TGTGCCACCAGCAGACCGGGACAGGGAATAAACACCATATATTTT. This gives the protein CATSRPGQGINTIYF. Variable domain in full (rest from reference TRBV15 and TRBJ1-3): DAMVIQNPRYQVTQFGKPVTLSCSQTLNHNVMYWYQQKSSQAPKLLFHYYDKDFNNEADTPDNFQSRRPNTSFCFLDIRSPGLGDTAMYLCATSRPGQGINTIYFGEGSWLTVV.

This clonotype was seen a handful of times. This rearrangement joins TRBV2 to TRBJ1-2; no clear D gene. This CDR3 comprises 13 residues. The germline V gene encodes CDR1 SNHLY and CDR2 FYNNEI. The V and J ends lost 3 bases and 4 bases respectively, with 9 bases between them. In DNA form, the CDR3 reads TGTGCCAGCAGTGAGAGAACTACCTATGGCTACACCTTC. This codes for CASSERTTYGYTF.

This CDR3 is CASSQDRDLETQYF. The CDR3 DNA follows: TGTGCCAGCAGCCAAGATCGGGACTTAGAGACCCAGTACTTC. This chain uses TRBV14 with TRBJ2-5; a weak D match, TRBD2 (6 bases). Germline values: CDR1 SGHDN, CDR2 FVKESK. V lost 0 bases and J lost 4, with 9 bases in between. The CDR3 has 14 residues.

This clonotype was recorded a few times. The J gene is TRBJ2-5, the V gene TRBV20-1; 9 bases match TRBD1. The CDR3 loop spans 14 amino acids. Losses at the gene ends were 5 bases for V and 9 bases for J; bases not matched to a gene: 13. The V gene's germline CDR1 is DFQATT and CDR2 SNEGSKA (reference sequence). CDR3 DNA sequence: TGCAGTGCTCCGACAGGGGGGGACTGGGGGGCCCAGTACTTC. Protein sequence: CSAPTGGDWGAQYF.

This clonotype was recorded many times. The chain joins TRBV10-3 to TRBJ2-7, with 7 bases that match TRBD1. The V segment lost 4 bases and the J segment 0 bases; nucleotides outside the gene matches: 6. This CDR3 region has 15 residues. Germline V gives CDR1 ENHRY, CDR2 SYGVKD. The CDR3 coding sequence is TGTGCCATCAGTGGGGGACAGTCGAGCTCCTACGAGCAGTACTTC. The encoded protein is CAISGGQSSSYEQYF.

This chain links TRBV5-1 with TRBJ2-1; 13 bases agree with TRBD2. The CDR3 sequence is 13 residues long. Trimming took 8 bases from V and 8 from J; bases not matched to a gene: 4. The V gene's germline CDR1 is SGHRS and CDR2 YFSETQ. The CDR3 reads CASTSGRGDEQFF. CDR3 DNA: TGCGCCAGTACTAGCGGGAGGGGAGATGAGCAGTTCTTC.

The rearrangement links TRBV7-3 to TRBJ2-2; TRBD2 aligns across 7 bases. This CDR3 comprises 16 residues. V dropped 1 base and J dropped 1; count of bases not matched to a gene: 3. Germline V gene sequence: CDR1 SGHTA, CDR2 FQGTGA. Written as DNA, the CDR3 is TGTGCCAGCAGCTTAAACGGCGGGGGGAACACCGGGGAGCTGTTTTTT. This gives the protein CASSLNGGGNTGELFF.

The rearrangement uses TRBV3-1 and TRBJ2-7; TRBD1 aligns across 8 bases. Germline trimming cut 6 bases from V and 4 bases from J; bases unmatched to any gene: 8. The V gene's germline CDR1 is LGHDT and CDR2 YNNKEL (reference sequence). The CDR3 has 14 residues. The CDR3 DNA follows: TGTGCCAGCAGGGGCAGGGGGCGCAGGTACGAGCAGTACTTC. This sequence encodes CASRGRGRRYEQYF.

This clonotype came up many times. J is TRBJ2-7 and V is TRBV10-3; 14 bases map to TRBD2. The V gene's germline CDR1 is ENHRY and CDR2 SYGVKD. Germline trimming cut 6 bases from V and 4 bases from J; bases unmatched to any gene: 5. The CDR3 is made up of 15 amino acids. The DNA of the CDR3 is TGTGCCATCAGGGGACTAGCGGGAGCAACGTACGAGCAGTACTTC. Protein: CAIRGLAGATYEQYF.

At least ten counts were recorded for this clonotype. The chain has TRBV6-5 and TRBJ2-7, with 10 bases fitting TRBD1. Trimming took 4 bases from V and 0 from J; bases not matched to a gene: 6. The CDR3 contains 16 residues. Germline V gene data show CDR1 as MNHEY and CDR2 as SVGAGI. CDR3 nucleotide sequence: TGTGCCAGCAGTTCGTTGACAGGGGGCACCTCCTACGAGCAGTACTTC. Encoded protein: CASSSLTGGTSYEQYF.

The rearrangement joins TRBV7-3 to TRBJ2-3, with unresolved D. V lost 1 base to trimming and J lost 4 bases, with 9 bases between them. Germline-derived CDR1 and CDR2 are SGHTA and FQGTGA. The CDR3 has 14 residues. This chain's CDR3 is CASSLSRFADTQYF. As DNA, the CDR3 is TGTGCCAGCAGCTTAAGCAGGTTCGCAGATACGCAGTATTTT.

The table lists this clonotype with a few counts. J is TRBJ2-5 and V is TRBV7-3, with D perhaps matching TRBD2 (6 bases). V was trimmed by 5 bases and J by 4 bases, leaving 11 bases between them. This CDR3 spans 13 amino acids. CDR1 is SGHTA, CDR2 FQGTGA, per germline. Here the CDR3 reads CASSQLAAETQYF. CDR3 bases: TGTGCCAGCAGCCAACTAGCAGCAGAGACCCAGTACTTC.

Only a few counts were recorded for this clonotype. This chain joins TRBV3-1 and TRBJ2-3, with D uncertain. The CDR3 runs to 14 residues. CDR1 is LGHDT and CDR2 is YNNKEL in the germline V gene (reference sequence). The V end lost 1 base, the J end lost 2 bases, and 7 bases lay between the germline ends. The chain's CDR3 is CASSQGDSTDTQYF. As DNA, the CDR3 is TGTGCCAGCAGCCAAGGTGATTCCACAGATACGCAGTATTTT.

The gene calls are TRBV3-1 and TRBJ2-7; 10 nucleotides line up with TRBD2. This CDR3 is 16 amino acids long. Germline assignment: CDR1 LGHDT and CDR2 YNNKEL (reference sequence). The V segment lost 1 base and the J segment 4 bases; nucleotides outside the gene matches: 7. The CDR3 bases are TGTGCCAGCAGCCAAGGTTTGAAGCGGGAGGGTTACGAGCAGTACTTC. It translates to CASSQGLKREGYEQYF.

This clonotype has a count of ten or more. J is TRBJ2-5 and V is TRBV4-2; D gene ambiguous. V lost 0 bases and J 4 bases, leaving 6 bases between the germline ends. The germline CDR1 and CDR2 sequences are LGHNA and YNFKEQ. There are 13 residues in the CDR3. The CDR3 protein is CASSQDRAETQYF. The CDR3 DNA follows: TGTGCCAGCAGCCAAGATCGGGCAGAGACCCAGTACTTC.

The V call is TRBV7-8, the J call TRBJ2-1, with 12 nucleotides matching TRBD2. Per the germline V gene, CDR1 is SGHVS and CDR2 is FQNEAQ. This CDR3 has 17 amino acids. Trimming removed 5 bases from V and 3 bases from J; junction bases left unmatched: 8. CDR3 in amino acids: CASSGHRTSGIYNEQFF. CDR3 DNA: TGTGCCAGCAGCGGCCACCGGACTAGCGGGATCTACAATGAGCAGTTCTTC.

The chain employs TRBV29-1 and TRBJ2-3; D unclear. This CDR3 comprises 13 residues. Trimming took off 5 bases at V and 0 bases at J, with 9 bases between the two ends. Germline CDR1 is SQVTM and CDR2 is ANQGSEA. CDR3 sequence (DNA): TGCAGCGTTTCGGGTGTTAGCACAGATACGCAGTATTTT. This sequence encodes CSVSGVSTDTQYF.

This clonotype was seen repeatedly, ten times or more. This chain links TRBV7-9 with TRBJ1-5, with D perhaps matching TRBD1 (5 bases). The germline gives CDR1 SEHNR, CDR2 FQNEAQ (reference sequence). Trimming cost V 4 bases and J 7 bases, with 8 bases left between them. The CDR3 is 12 amino acids. The chain's CDR3 is CASSSRGQPQHF. The CDR3 bases are TGTGCCAGCAGCTCACGGGGGCAGCCCCAGCATTTT. Full variable domain (outside the CDR3, taken from reference TRBV7-9 and TRBJ1-5): DTGVSQNPRHKITKRGQNVTFRCDPISEHNRLYWYRQTLGQGPEFLTYFQNEAQLEKSRLLSDRFSAERPKGSFSTLEIQRTEQGDSAMYLCASSSRGQPQHFGDGTRLSIL.

V and J are TRBV6-1 and TRBJ2-7, with D possibly TRBD1 on 6 matching bases. CDR3 size: 16 residues. V lost 0 bases and J 4 bases, leaving 16 bases between the germline ends. From germline, CDR1 is MNHNS and CDR2 SASEGT. CDR3: CASSEATDRFHYEQYF. The CDR3 DNA reads as TGTGCCAGCAGTGAAGCGACAGACAGGTTTCATTACGAGCAGTACTTC.

This clonotype appeared many times. The chain employs TRBV4-1 and TRBJ2-2; TRBD2 agrees at 8 bases. The CDR3 consists of 14 residues. Germline V lookup: CDR1 MGHRA, CDR2 YSYEKL. V was clipped by 5 bases and J by 7 bases; unmatched bases: 6. The CDR3 DNA reads as TGCGCCAGCAGCTACGGGGGGGCAATCGGGGAGCTGTTTTTT. It yields the protein CASSYGGAIGELFF.

At least ten counts were recorded for this clonotype. This chain joins TRBV27 and TRBJ2-1, with D tentatively TRBD2 (6 bases). V was cut by 9 bases and J by 4 bases, with 10 bases left in between. Looked up from germline, CDR1 is MNHEY and CDR2 is SMNVEV (reference sequence). CDR3 size: 12 residues. CDR3 sequence reads: CASGRGYNEQFF. Here the CDR3 DNA reads TGTGCCAGTGGCCGGGGGTACAATGAGCAGTTCTTC.

CDR3 sequence (DNA): TGTGCCACCAGCAGAGATTGGGCTGAAAAACTGTTTTTT. Its translation is CATSRDWAEKLFF. The genes are TRBV15 and TRBJ1-4; no clear D. V was trimmed by 0 bases and J by 7 bases, leaving 6 bases between them. CDR1 and CDR2 (germline): LNHNV, YYDKDF (reference sequence). The CDR3 is 13 residues long. Complete variable domain (other parts from reference TRBV15 and TRBJ1-4): DAMVIQNPRYQVTQFGKPVTLSCSQTLNHNVMYWYQQKSSQAPKLLFHYYDKDFNNEADTPDNFQSRRPNTSFCFLDIRSPGLGDTAMYLCATSRDWAEKLFFGSGTQLSVL.

This clonotype has only a few counts. The gene calls are TRBV20-1 and TRBJ1-6; no definite D call. The CDR3 sequence is 15 residues long. In germline, CDR1 is DFQATT, CDR2 SNEGSKA (reference sequence). The V end lost 2 bases, the J end lost 10 bases, and 18 bases lay between the germline ends. CDR3 loop: CSARFPMGSPSPLHF. In nucleotides, the CDR3 is TGCAGTGCTAGATTCCCAATGGGCAGCCCGTCACCCCTCCACTTT.

V is TRBV5-5 and J is TRBJ2-7; D not resolved. Germline CDR1 and CDR2: SGHKS and YYEKEE (reference sequence). The CDR3 totals 13 residues. Between the trimmed V and J ends, which lost 0 bases and 3 bases, there was a span of 7 bases. CDR3 nucleotide sequence: TGTGCCAGCAGCTTGGATTGGGTCTACGAGCAGTACTTC. Translated, it gives CASSLDWVYEQYF.

In this sample, this clonotype turned up a few times. The chain recombines TRBV25-1 with TRBJ2-6; D is unresolved. Per the germline V gene, CDR1 is MGHDK and CDR2 is SYGVNS. Trimming stripped 3 bases from V and 0 bases from J, with 15 bases between. The CDR3 runs 18 residues. The CDR3 spells CASSDGIRRFSGANVLTF. The CDR3 bases are TGTGCCAGCAGTGATGGGATCCGGCGCTTCTCTGGGGCCAACGTCCTGACTTTC.

The chain carries TRBV20-1 and TRBJ1-5; no firm D call. This CDR3 region has 12 residues. The germline V and J ends were trimmed by 2 bases and 1 base, with 3 bases remaining between them. Germline CDR1 is DFQATT and CDR2 is SNEGSKA (reference sequence). The CDR3 DNA is TGCAGTGCTAGACAGAGCAATCAGCCCCAGCATTTT. Protein sequence: CSARQSNQPQHF.

The table lists this clonotype with many counts. Germline is not matched at one junction end, which may reflect a read error. The CDR3 region has the DNA TGTGCCAGCAGCCATACAGGTAACTCCTACGATGAGCAGTTCTTC. The encoded protein is CASSHTGNSYDEQFF. The chain couples TRBV7-3 to TRBJ2-1, with a possible D match to TRBD1 (5 bases). The CDR3 contains 15 residues. The V gene's germline CDR1 is SGHTA and CDR2 FQGTGA.

The chain has TRBV14 and TRBJ1-1, with TRBD1 as a possible D gene (5 bases). In germline, CDR1 is SGHDN, CDR2 FVKESK. There are 14 residues in the CDR3. The ends were cut back, 5 bases at V and 3 bases at J, with 13 bases in the middle. The CDR3 coding sequence is TGTGCCAGCAGCACCCGGCAGGGCCACACTGAAGCTTTCTTT. This gives the protein CASSTRQGHTEAFF.